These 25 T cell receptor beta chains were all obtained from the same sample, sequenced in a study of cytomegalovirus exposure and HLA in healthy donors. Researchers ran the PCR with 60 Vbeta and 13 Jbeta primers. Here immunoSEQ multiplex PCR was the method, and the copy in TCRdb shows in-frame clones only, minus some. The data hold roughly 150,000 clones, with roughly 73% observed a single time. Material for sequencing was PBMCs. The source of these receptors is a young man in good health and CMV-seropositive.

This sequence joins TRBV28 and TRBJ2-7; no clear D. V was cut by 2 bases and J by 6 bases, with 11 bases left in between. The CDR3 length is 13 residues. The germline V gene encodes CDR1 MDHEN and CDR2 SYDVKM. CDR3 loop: CASSLMAPSEQYF. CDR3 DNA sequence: TGTGCCAGCAGTTTAATGGCACCTTCCGAGCAGTACTTC.

The CDR3 spells CASTRFGTEAFF. As DNA, the CDR3 is TGTGCCAGCACTAGATTTGGGACTGAAGCTTTCTTT. J is TRBJ1-1 and V is TRBV2; D is ambiguous. This CDR3 has 12 residues. V lost 7 bases and J 5 bases, leaving 11 bases between the germline ends. The V gene's germline CDR1 is SNHLY and CDR2 FYNNEI.

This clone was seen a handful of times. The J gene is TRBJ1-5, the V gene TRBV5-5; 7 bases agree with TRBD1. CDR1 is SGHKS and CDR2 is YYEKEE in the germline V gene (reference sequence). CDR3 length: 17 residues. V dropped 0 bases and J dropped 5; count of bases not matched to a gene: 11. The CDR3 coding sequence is TGTGCCAGCAGCTTGGTCTATGACAGGGCCGTTCATCAGCCCCAGCATTTT. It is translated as CASSLVYDRAVHQPQHF.

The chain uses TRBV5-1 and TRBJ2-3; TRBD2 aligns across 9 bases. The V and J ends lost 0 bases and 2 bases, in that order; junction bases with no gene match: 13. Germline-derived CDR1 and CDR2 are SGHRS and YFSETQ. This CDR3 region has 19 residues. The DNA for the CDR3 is TGCGCCAGCAGCTTGGTTAGCGGGAGTAAATATCAAAACACAGATACGCAGTATTTT. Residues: CASSLVSGSKYQNTDTQYF.

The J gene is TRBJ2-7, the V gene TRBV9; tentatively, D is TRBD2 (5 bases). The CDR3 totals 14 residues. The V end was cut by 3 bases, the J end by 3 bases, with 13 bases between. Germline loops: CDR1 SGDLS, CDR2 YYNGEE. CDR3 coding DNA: TGTGCCAGCAGCGAAGCCCCGGGAATCTACGAGCAGTACTTC. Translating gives CASSEAPGIYEQYF.

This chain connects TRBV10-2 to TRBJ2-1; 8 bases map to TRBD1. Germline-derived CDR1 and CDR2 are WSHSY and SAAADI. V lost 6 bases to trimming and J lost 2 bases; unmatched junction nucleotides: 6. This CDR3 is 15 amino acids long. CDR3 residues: CASSFGTGPYNEQFF. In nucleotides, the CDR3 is TGCGCCAGCAGCTTCGGGACAGGACCCTACAATGAGCAGTTCTTC.

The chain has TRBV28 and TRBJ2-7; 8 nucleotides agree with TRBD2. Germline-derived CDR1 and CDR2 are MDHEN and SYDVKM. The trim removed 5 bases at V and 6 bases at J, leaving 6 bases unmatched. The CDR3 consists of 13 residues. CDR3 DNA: TGTGCCAGCAGTAGGCCGGGAGGGTTCGAGCAGTACTTC. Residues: CASSRPGGFEQYF.

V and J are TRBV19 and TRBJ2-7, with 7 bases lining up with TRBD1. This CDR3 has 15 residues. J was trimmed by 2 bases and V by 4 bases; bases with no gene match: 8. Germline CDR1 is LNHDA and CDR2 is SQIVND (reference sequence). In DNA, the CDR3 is TGTGCCAGTAGTAGGGTCGGGCAGGGGGCCTACGAGCAGTACTTC. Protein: CASSRVGQGAYEQYF.

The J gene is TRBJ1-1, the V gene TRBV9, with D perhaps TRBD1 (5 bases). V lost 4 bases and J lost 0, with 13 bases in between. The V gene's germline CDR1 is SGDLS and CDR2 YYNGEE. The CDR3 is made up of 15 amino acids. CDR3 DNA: TGTGCCAGCAGCCCCCGACAGATTATGAACACTGAAGCTTTCTTT. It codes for CASSPRQIMNTEAFF.

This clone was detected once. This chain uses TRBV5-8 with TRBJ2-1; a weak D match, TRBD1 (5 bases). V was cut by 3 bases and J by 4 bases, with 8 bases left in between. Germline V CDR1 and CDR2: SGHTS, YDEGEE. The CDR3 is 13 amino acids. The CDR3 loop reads CASSSDNYNEQFF. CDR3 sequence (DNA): TGTGCCAGCAGCTCGGACAATTACAATGAGCAGTTCTTC.

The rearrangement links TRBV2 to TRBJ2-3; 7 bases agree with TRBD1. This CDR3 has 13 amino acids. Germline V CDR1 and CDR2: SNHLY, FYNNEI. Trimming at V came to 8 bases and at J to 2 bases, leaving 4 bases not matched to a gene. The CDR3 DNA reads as TGTGCCAGCGGGGACAGTGACACAGATACGCAGTATTTT. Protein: CASGDSDTDTQYF.

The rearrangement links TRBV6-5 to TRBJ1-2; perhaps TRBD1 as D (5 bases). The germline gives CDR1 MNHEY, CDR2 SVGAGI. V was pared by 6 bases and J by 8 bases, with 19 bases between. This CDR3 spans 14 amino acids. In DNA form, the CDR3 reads TGTGCCAGCAGCCCCATTCAGGGAGGAGGAGGCTACACCTTC. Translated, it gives CASSPIQGGGGYTF.

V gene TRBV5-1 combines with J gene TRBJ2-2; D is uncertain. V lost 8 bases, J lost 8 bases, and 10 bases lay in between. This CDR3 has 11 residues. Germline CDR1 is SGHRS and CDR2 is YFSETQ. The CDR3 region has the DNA TGCGCCAGTCCCTACGAGGGGGAGCTGTTTTTT. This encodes CASPYEGELFF.

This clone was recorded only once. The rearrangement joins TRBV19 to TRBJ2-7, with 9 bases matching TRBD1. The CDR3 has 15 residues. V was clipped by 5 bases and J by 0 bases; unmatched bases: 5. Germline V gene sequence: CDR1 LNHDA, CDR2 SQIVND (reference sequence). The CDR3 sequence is CASSGTGSTSYEQYF. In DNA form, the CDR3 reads TGTGCCAGTAGTGGGACAGGGAGTACCTCCTACGAGCAGTACTTC.

As DNA, the CDR3 is TGTGCCACCAAAACGGTTGGCAATCAGCCCCAGCATTTT. Protein product: CATKTVGNQPQHF. The chain has TRBV28 and TRBJ1-5; D gene uncertain. This CDR3 spans 13 amino acids. The V gene lost 10 bases and the J gene lost 2 bases, with 12 bases spanning the gap. Per germline, CDR1 MDHEN and CDR2 SYDVKM.

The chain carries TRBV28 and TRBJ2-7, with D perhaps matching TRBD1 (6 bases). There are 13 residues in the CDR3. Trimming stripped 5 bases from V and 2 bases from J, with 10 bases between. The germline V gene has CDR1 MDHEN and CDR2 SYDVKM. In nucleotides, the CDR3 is TGTGCCAGCAGTCACAGGGAACCCTACGAGCAGTACTTC. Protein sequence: CASSHREPYEQYF.

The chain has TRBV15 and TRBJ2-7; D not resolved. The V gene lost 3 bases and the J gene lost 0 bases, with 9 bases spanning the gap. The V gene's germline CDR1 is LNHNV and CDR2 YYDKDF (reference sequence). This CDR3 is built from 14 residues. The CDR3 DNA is TGTGCCACCAGCAGCACTTATAGCTCCTACGAGCAGTACTTC. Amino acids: CATSSTYSSYEQYF.

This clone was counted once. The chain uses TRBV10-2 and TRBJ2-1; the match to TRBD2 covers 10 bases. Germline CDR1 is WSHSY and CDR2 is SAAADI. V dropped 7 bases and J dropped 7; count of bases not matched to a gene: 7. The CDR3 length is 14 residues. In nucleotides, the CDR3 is TGCGCCAGCATAAGGGCTAGCGGGAGTAATGAGCAGTTCTTC. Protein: CASIRASGSNEQFF.

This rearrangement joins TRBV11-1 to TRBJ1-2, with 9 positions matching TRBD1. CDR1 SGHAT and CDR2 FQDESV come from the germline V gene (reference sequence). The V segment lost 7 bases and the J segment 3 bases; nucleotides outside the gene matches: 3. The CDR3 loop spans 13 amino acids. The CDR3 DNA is TGTGCCAGCAACGACAGGGGGGACTATGGCTACACCTTC. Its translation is CASNDRGDYGYTF.

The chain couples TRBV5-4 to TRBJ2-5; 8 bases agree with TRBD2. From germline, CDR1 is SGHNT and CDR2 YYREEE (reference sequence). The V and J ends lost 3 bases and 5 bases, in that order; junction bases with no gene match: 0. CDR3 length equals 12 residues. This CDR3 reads CASSSGGETQYF. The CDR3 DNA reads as TGTGCCAGCAGCTCGGGGGGGGAGACCCAGTACTTC.

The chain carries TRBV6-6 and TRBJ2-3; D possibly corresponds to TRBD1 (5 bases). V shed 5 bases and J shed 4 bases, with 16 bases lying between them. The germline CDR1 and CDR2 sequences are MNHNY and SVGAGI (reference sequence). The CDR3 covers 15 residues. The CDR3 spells CASSLGAPPADTQYF. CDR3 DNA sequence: TGTGCCAGCAGTCTAGGGGCTCCCCCCGCAGATACGCAGTATTTT.

The CDR3 region is CASSFQGGIYF. CDR3 in DNA: TGTGCCAGCAGTTTTCAGGGAGGCATATATTTT. The J gene is TRBJ1-3, the V gene TRBV28; the D gene is possibly TRBD1 (5 bases). Germline CDR1 reads MDHEN; CDR2 reads SYDVKM. V gave up 3 bases and J gave up 12 bases, with 9 bases separating them. This CDR3 contains 11 residues.

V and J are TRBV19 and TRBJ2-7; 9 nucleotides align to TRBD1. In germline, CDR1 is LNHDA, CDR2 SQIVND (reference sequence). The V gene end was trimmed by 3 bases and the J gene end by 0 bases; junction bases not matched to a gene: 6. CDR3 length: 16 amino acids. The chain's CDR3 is CASSIVSDRGSYEQYF. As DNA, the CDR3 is TGTGCCAGTAGTATTGTTTCGGACAGGGGCTCCTACGAGCAGTACTTC. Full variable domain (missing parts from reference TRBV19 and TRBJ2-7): DGGITQSPKYLFRKEGQNVTLSCEQNLNHDAMYWYRQDPGQGLRLIYYSQIVNDFQKGDIAEGYSVSREKKESFPLTVTSAQKNPTAFYLCASSIVSDRGSYEQYFGPGTRLTVT.

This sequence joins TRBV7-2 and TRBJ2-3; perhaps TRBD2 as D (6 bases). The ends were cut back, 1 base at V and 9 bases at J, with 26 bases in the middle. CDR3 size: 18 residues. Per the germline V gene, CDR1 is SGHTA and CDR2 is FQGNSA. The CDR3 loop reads CASSLGQYGRGAGLTQYF. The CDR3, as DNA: TGTGCCAGCAGCTTAGGACAATACGGGCGGGGTGCGGGATTAACGCAGTATTTT. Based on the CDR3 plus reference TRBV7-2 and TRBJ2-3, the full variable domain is GAGVSQSPSNKVTEKGKDVELRCDPISGHTALYWYRQSLGQGLEFLIYFQGNSAPDKSGLPSDRFSAERTGGSVSTLTIQRTQQEDSAVYLCASSLGQYGRGAGLTQYFGPGTRLTVL.

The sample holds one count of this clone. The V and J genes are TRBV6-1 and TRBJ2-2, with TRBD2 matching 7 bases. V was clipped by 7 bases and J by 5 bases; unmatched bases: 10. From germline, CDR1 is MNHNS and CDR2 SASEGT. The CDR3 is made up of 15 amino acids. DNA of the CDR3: TGTGCCAGCACCCAACGGAGTAGCGGGACCGGGGAGCTGTTTTTT. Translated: CASTQRSSGTGELFF.